The TCR beta chain under discussion was sequenced for a study of T cell responses to AZD1222 COVID-19 vaccine. Some clones are missing from TCRdb's copy, which holds only in-frame ones; the method was immunoSEQ multiplex PCR. The table includes about 85,000 clones, 80% to 90% detected once. Comments on this clone: What it recognizes is unknown.

Whole-study results and caveats: Across the whole spike, CD4 TCRs peaked at regions 160-218 and 743-854. Clonal diversity was possibly underestimated, and the donors were mostly white British, with more females. Unmutated variant regions are reportedly targeted by nearly half of spike-specific TCRs.

The material was peripheral blood, obtained on day 0 of AZD1222 vaccination. The receptor comes from an adult in good health.

In DNA form, the CDR3 reads TGCAGTGCTAGTACTAGCGGGAGAGGGTACAATGAGCAGTTCTTC. Its translation is CSASTSGRGYNEQFF. The chain joins TRBV20-1 to TRBJ2-1, with 11 bases identical to TRBD2. The trim removed 3 bases at V and 4 bases at J, leaving 5 bases unmatched. Germline CDR1 and CDR2: DFQATT and SNEGSKA (reference sequence). There are 15 residues in the CDR3.